Here is one T cell receptor (beta chain) with its context. Some clones are missing from TCRdb's copy, which holds only in-frame ones; the method was immunoSEQ multiplex PCR. The sample includes about 49,000 clones, 85% to 90% of them seen just once. These data come from a study of glioma-infiltrating T cells after dendritic cell vaccination. The specimen comprised blood, sampled before dendritic cell vaccination. The clonotype comes from a human donor with glioblastoma.

CDR3: CATESGGWYGYTF. The CDR3 bases are TGTGCCACCGAGTCCGGGGGTTGGTATGGCTACACCTTC. The chain carries TRBV19 and TRBJ1-2, with D maybe TRBD1 (5 bases). Trimming removed 10 bases from V and 5 bases from J, with 17 bases in between. CDR1 LNHDA and CDR2 SQIVND come from the germline V gene (reference sequence). This CDR3 is 13 amino acids long. Based on the CDR3 plus reference TRBV19 and TRBJ1-2, the full variable domain is DGGITQSPKYLFRKEGQNVTLSCEQNLNHDAMYWYRQDPGQGLRLIYYSQIVNDFQKGDIAEGYSVSREKKESFPLTVTSAQKNPTAFYLCATESGGWYGYTFGSGTRLTVV.